Each of the 5 T cell receptor beta chains below was sequenced from the same sample in a study of blood T cell repertoires in COVID-19 (dated by TCRdb to the early 2020s). The method was the immunoSEQ multiplex PCR assay. Sourced from immuneACCESS, this table was stored by TCRdb with only in-frame sequences that have V and J called. A share of the clones is absent; for the studies checked, an unresolved V gene accounts for under half, and the remainder has no known explanation. Across this sample there are around 120,000 clones, with roughly 91% seen only once. More than 1.5% of the sample lies in the top ten. Sequenced material: peripheral blood. These receptors were obtained from a human donor in a cohort sampled during active COVID-19.

The CDR3 reads CASSDAPQGNEKLFF. DNA of the CDR3: TGTGCCAGCAGCGACGCACCCCAGGGGAATGAAAAACTGTTTTTT. This chain links TRBV9 with TRBJ1-4, with D possibly being TRBD1 (6 bases). The CDR3 consists of 15 residues. In germline, CDR1 is SGDLS, CDR2 YYNGEE. V lost 3 bases to trimming and J lost 5 bases, with 14 bases between them.

The rearrangement uses TRBV9 and TRBJ1-2; D may be TRBD1 (6 bases). Germline loops: CDR1 SGDLS, CDR2 YYNGEE. The CDR3 has 12 residues. Trimming pared 5 bases from V and 4 bases from J, leaving 9 bases between. In DNA, the CDR3 is TGTGCCAGCAGGGGGACAAGCTATGGCTACACCTTC. This sequence encodes CASRGTSYGYTF. Drawing the rest from reference TRBV9 and TRBJ1-2, the complete variable domain is DSGVTQTPKHLITATGQRVTLRCSPRSGDLSVYWYQQSLDQGLQFLIQYYNGEERAKGNILERFSAQQFPDLHSELNLSSLELGDSALYFCASRGTSYGYTFGSGTRLTVV.

The J gene is TRBJ1-5, the V gene TRBV5-5; TRBD1 is a possible D gene (5 bases). CDR3 length: 13 residues. Germline values: CDR1 SGHKS, CDR2 YYEKEE (reference sequence). Trimming stripped 0 bases from V and 7 bases from J, with 8 bases between. CDR3 sequence (DNA): TGTGCCAGCAGCTTGGCCGGGGGGCAGCCCCAGCATTTT. It yields the protein CASSLAGGQPQHF.

The chain couples TRBV6-2 or TRBV6-3 to TRBJ2-5; 15 bases map to TRBD2. CDR1 is MNHEY, CDR2 SVGEGT, per germline. J lost 4 bases, V lost 6 bases, and 6 bases had no gene match. CDR3 size: 16 residues. The CDR3 DNA follows: TGTGCCAGCAGCTATCCGGGACTAGCGGGAGGAGAGACCCAGTACTTC. Translating gives CASSYPGLAGGETQYF.

The chain employs TRBV28 and TRBJ2-3, with D unclear. The CDR3 covers 15 residues. In germline, CDR1 is MDHEN, CDR2 SYDVKM. The V end lost 2 bases, the J end lost 5 bases, and 14 bases lay between the germline ends. The CDR3 spells CASSLPVLVGDTQYF. The CDR3, as DNA: TGTGCCAGCAGTTTACCGGTCCTGGTTGGAGATACGCAGTATTTT.